This TCR beta chain was observed in a study of OX40 agonist ivuxolimab in advanced cancers. Sequencing was performed with immunoSEQ multiplex PCR; in TCRdb, only in-frame clones are kept and a portion is missing. The sample holds tens of thousands of clones, around 84% seen once. Findings of the study overall: In the 0.1 to 3.0 mg/kg range, CD4+ and CD8+ blood T cells had expanded clonally by week 6. Averaging showed that CD8+ T cells had more expanded clones than CD4+ did.

Autoimmune disease history or systemic immunosuppression barred patients. Details on this clone: What it binds is not known.

This TCR came from an adult with an advanced solid tumor such as melanoma, head and neck, liver or kidney cancer. Sequencing was performed on CD4+ or CD8+ T cells sorted from blood, taken in a trial of the OX40 agonist ivuxolimab.

The CDR3 region has the DNA TGCGCCAGCAGCCAAGGGCGGGGGGGCCGAAACATTCAGTACTTC. Protein product: CASSQGRGGRNIQYF. The chain joins TRBV4-1 to TRBJ2-4; 9 bases match TRBD2. CDR1 and CDR2 (germline): MGHRA, YSYEKL. V shed 1 base and J 6 bases; nucleotides not matched to a gene: 4. The CDR3 totals 15 residues.